The rows below give T cell receptor beta chains drawn from one sample of a study of blood T cell repertoires in COVID-19. Clones were read by immunoSEQ multiplex PCR, and TCRdb kept only the in-frame ones, dropping some. Among some 220,000 clones listed, roughly 85% were seen once. Sequenced sample: peripheral blood. These receptors were taken from a woman aged 70-85 years with COVID-19, enrolled during active disease. The CDR3 runs from the conserved cysteine through the conserved F or W. Fields, in order: D gene, J gene, V gene, clone size, CDR3 protein, CDR3 DNA. The D gene is left open where the match is weak. Size values are once, few and many counts, or a class for expanded clones, and some rows have none.

D: NA
J: TRBJ1-5
V: TRBV6-6
size: NA
CDR3: CASRDGTISNQPQHF
DNA: TGTGCCAGCAGGGACGGGACAATCAGCAATCAGCCCCAGCATTTT

D: NA
J: TRBJ1-5
V: TRBV7-2
size: once
CDR3: CASSLGTSYQPQHF
DNA: TGTGCCAGCAGCTTAGGAACTTCATATCAGCCCCAGCATTTT

D: TRBD1
J: TRBJ2-3
V: TRBV7-2
size: NA
CDR3: CASSSDRGRTDTQYF
DNA: TGTGCCAGCAGCTCGGACAGGGGGCGTACAGATACGCAGTATTTT

D: TRBD1
J: TRBJ2-4
V: TRBV6-1
size: NA
CDR3: CASSKQGAGKNIQYF
DNA: TGTGCCAGCAGTAAACAGGGGGCCGGCAAAAACATTCAGTACTTC

D: TRBD1
J: TRBJ1-2
V: TRBV6-1
size: NA
CDR3: CASSEGTGGYYGYTF
DNA: TGTGCCAGCAGTGAAGGGACAGGGGGCTACTATGGCTACACCTTC

D: TRBD2
J: TRBJ2-2
V: TRBV6-2/TRBV6-3
size: NA
CDR3: CASSYWGRGTGELFF
DNA: TGTGCCAGCAGTTACTGGGGGAGGGGCACCGGGGAGCTGTTTTTT

D: TRBD1
J: TRBJ1-3
V: TRBV6-2/TRBV6-3
size: few
CDR3: CASSYDPLQGALSGNTIYF
DNA: TGTGCCAGCAGTTACGATCCGCTACAGGGGGCCCTCTCTGGAAACACCATATATTTT

D: NA
J: TRBJ1-5
V: TRBV5-4
size: NA
CDR3: CASSMGGRGQPQHF
DNA: TGTGCCAGCAGCATGGGGGGAAGGGGACAGCCCCAGCATTTT

D: TRBD2
J: TRBJ2-7
V: TRBV4-3
size: NA
CDR3: CASSQEAGGYEQYF
DNA: TGCGCCAGCAGCCAAGAAGCGGGGGGCTACGAGCAGTACTTC

D: NA
J: TRBJ2-2
V: TRBV5-4
size: NA
CDR3: CASSLVGGGYTGELFF
DNA: TGTGCCAGCAGCTTGGTTGGGGGCGGGTACACCGGGGAGCTGTTTTTT

D: TRBD2
J: TRBJ2-5
V: TRBV9
size: once
CDR3: CASSVAADSGSETQYF
DNA: TGTGCCAGCAGCGTAGCCGCGGATAGCGGGTCAGAGACCCAGTACTTC

D: TRBD1
J: TRBJ1-2
V: TRBV6-5
size: NA
CDR3: CASSSQGAQDYGYTF
DNA: TGTGCCAGCAGTTCACAGGGGGCGCAGGACTATGGCTACACCTTC

D: NA
J: TRBJ1-6
V: TRBV11-3
size: NA
CDR3: CASSYGRARRGSPLHF
DNA: TGTGCCAGCAGCTACGGCAGGGCTAGACGAGGTTCACCCCTCCACTTT

D: NA
J: TRBJ1-3
V: TRBV10-1
size: NA
CDR3: CASGGHFSGNTIYF
DNA: TGCGCCAGCGGGGGACACTTCTCTGGAAACACCATATATTTT

D: NA
J: TRBJ2-2
V: TRBV24-1
size: NA
CDR3: CATSDLRQGNTGELFF
DNA: TGTGCCACCAGTGATCTAAGGCAGGGAAACACCGGGGAGCTGTTTTTT

D: NA
J: TRBJ2-3
V: TRBV4-3
size: many
CDR3: CASSRAPSAPTDTQYF
DNA: TGCGCCAGCAGCCGCGCGCCCTCTGCTCCCACAGATACGCAGTATTTT

D: NA
J: TRBJ1-2
V: TRBV5-4
size: NA
CDR3: CASSLDEAGGYTF
DNA: TGTGCCAGCAGCTTGGATGAGGCTGGGGGCTACACCTTC

D: NA
J: TRBJ2-2
V: TRBV27
size: NA
CDR3: CASSLYRNRAGTGELFF
DNA: TGTGCCAGCAGTTTATACCGAAACAGGGCGGGCACCGGGGAGCTGTTTTTT

D: NA
J: TRBJ1-1
V: TRBV5-1
size: NA
CDR3: CASSLEQNTEAFF
DNA: TGCGCCAGCAGCTTGGAACAGAACACTGAAGCTTTCTTT

D: NA
J: TRBJ1-5
V: TRBV19
size: NA
CDR3: CASSISPGSNQPQHF
DNA: TGTGCCAGTAGTATAAGCCCAGGGAGCAATCAGCCCCAGCATTTT

D: NA
J: TRBJ2-1
V: TRBV6-5
size: NA
CDR3: CASTARGGSYNEQFF
DNA: TGTGCCAGCACCGCCCGGGGAGGCTCCTACAATGAGCAGTTCTTC

D: TRBD2
J: TRBJ2-7
V: TRBV7-2
size: NA
CDR3: CAGSTRLAGPSYEQYF
DNA: TGTGCCGGCAGCACCAGACTAGCGGGGCCCTCCTACGAGCAGTACTTC